The 27 T cell receptor beta chains listed next were all sequenced from one sample in a study of shared T cell receptors in the human thymus (dated by TCRdb to about 2021). Libraries were prepared through the immunoSEQ multiplex PCR assay. In its TCRdb copy, this immuneACCESS table keeps in-frame sequences only and misses some clones. Where compared with another copy, unresolved V genes explain less than half of these, and the others have no known cause. In this sample the table shows about 660,000 clones, 80% to 90% of which occur a single time. The ten largest clones represent roughly 0.0086% of the sample. Separately, the same data were catalogued under a study of human thymus T cells.

Sequenced material: thymocytes. Source of these receptors: a boy under three years old with a congenital heart defect. Donor details come from another sample of the same person, matched by shared clones.

The chain links TRBV2 to TRBJ2-1, with 8 bases identical to TRBD2. V was pared by 8 bases and J by 6 bases, with 15 bases of the junction left unmatched. The CDR3 loop spans 16 amino acids. The germline V gene encodes CDR1 SNHLY and CDR2 FYNNEI. The chain's CDR3 is CASPHGGVKLGNEQFF. The CDR3 DNA follows: TGTGCCAGCCCGCACGGGGGGGTTAAGTTGGGCAATGAGCAGTTCTTC.

This clone has just one count. The chain couples TRBV12-5 to TRBJ1-2; 7 nucleotides align to TRBD1. The CDR3 sequence is 14 residues long. V shed 5 bases, J shed 4 bases, and the junction held 7 bases outside the gene matches. Germline V gene sequence: CDR1 LGHNT, CDR2 FRNRAP. The CDR3 here is CASGPTPGGYGYTF. The DNA for the CDR3 is TGTGCTAGTGGTCCCACCCCAGGGGGCTATGGCTACACCTTC.

The rearrangement links TRBV29-1 to TRBJ2-1; 9 bases are shared with TRBD2. Germline loops: CDR1 SQVTM, CDR2 ANQGSEA. The CDR3 runs to 15 residues. Trimming at V came to 2 bases and at J to 7 bases, leaving 9 bases not matched to a gene. The CDR3 region is CSVERRGGGVNEQFF. The CDR3 region has the DNA TGCAGCGTTGAACGGCGGGGGGGAGGGGTTAATGAGCAGTTCTTC.

This clone has just one count. The J gene is TRBJ2-1, the V gene TRBV5-4; 9 bases match TRBD2. J gave up 3 bases and V 2 bases, and 9 bases lay outside the gene matches. Germline V lookup: CDR1 SGHNT, CDR2 YYREEE (reference sequence). The CDR3 has 17 residues. The CDR3 loop reads CASSFLAGGPIYNEQFF. CDR3 bases: TGTGCCAGCAGCTTTCTCGCGGGAGGGCCTATCTACAATGAGCAGTTCTTC. Full variable domain (remainder filled in from reference TRBV5-4 and TRBJ2-1): ETGVTQSPTHLIKTRGQQVTLRCSSQSGHNTVSWYQQALGQGPQFIFQYYREEENGRGNFPPRFSGLQFPNYSSELNVNALELDDSALYLCASSFLAGGPIYNEQFFGPGTRLTVL.

The chain employs TRBV5-4 and TRBJ2-3, with D possibly matching TRBD1 (5 bases). The germline gives CDR1 SGHNT, CDR2 YYREEE (reference sequence). CDR3 length: 16 amino acids. Trimming removed 4 bases from V and 0 bases from J, with 15 bases in between. CDR3 nucleotide sequence: TGTGCCAGCAGCCGTCGGACATATTCTAGCACAGATACGCAGTATTTT. It is translated as CASSRRTYSSTDTQYF.

Written as DNA, the CDR3 is TGTGCCATCAGCGGGGACAGGACGAATTCACCCCTCCACTTT. Translation gives CAISGDRTNSPLHF. The chain carries TRBV10-3 and TRBJ1-6; 8 bases fit TRBD1. V shed 6 bases and J 7 bases; nucleotides not matched to a gene: 5. Looked up from germline, CDR1 is ENHRY and CDR2 is SYGVKD. This CDR3 region has 14 residues.

The genes are TRBV29-1 and TRBJ1-3, with no clear D. The CDR3 loop spans 13 amino acids. The ends were cut back, 7 bases at V and 0 bases at J, with 10 bases in the middle. CDR1 and CDR2 from the germline V gene are SQVTM and ANQGSEA. CDR3 loop: CSATESSGNTIYF. In DNA form, the CDR3 reads TGCAGCGCTACAGAGAGCTCTGGAAACACCATATATTTT.

This chain uses TRBV6-6 with TRBJ2-3; 8 bases are shared with TRBD2. The CDR3 runs 14 residues. J gave up 6 bases and V 5 bases, and 7 bases lay outside the gene matches. Germline CDR1 reads MNHNY; CDR2 reads SVGAGI (reference sequence). This CDR3 reads CASSRAGAWDTQYF. The DNA for the CDR3 is TGTGCCAGCAGTAGAGCGGGAGCATGGGATACGCAGTATTTT.

V and J are TRBV7-6 and TRBJ1-5, with D possibly being TRBD1 (5 bases). Germline V lookup: CDR1 SGHVS, CDR2 FNYEAQ. The CDR3 is 19 amino acids. V was pared by 1 base and J by 4 bases, with 23 bases between. CDR3 in amino acids: CASSLEASWRRGENQPQHF. Written as DNA, the CDR3 is TGTGCCAGCAGCTTAGAAGCCAGTTGGAGGCGGGGGGAGAATCAGCCCCAGCATTTT.

This chain joins TRBV6-1 and TRBJ2-3, with TRBD2 matching 7 bases. The CDR3 length is 15 residues. Germline lookup yields CDR1 MNHNS and CDR2 SASEGT. With V trimmed by 3 bases and J by 3 bases, 6 bases remained unmatched. CDR3 nucleotide sequence: TGTGCCAGCAGTGATGCGGGAGTGAGTACAGATACGCAGTATTTT. Amino acids: CASSDAGVSTDTQYF.

This chain links TRBV27 with TRBJ2-2, with 8 positions matching TRBD1. The ends lost 6 bases at V and 4 bases at J; junction bases unmatched: 7. Germline V CDR1 and CDR2: MNHEY, SMNVEV (reference sequence). This CDR3 comprises 15 residues. CDR3 protein: CASSSDREGTGELFF. CDR3 sequence (DNA): TGTGCCAGCAGCTCGGACAGGGAAGGCACCGGGGAGCTGTTTTTT.

This clone was observed a handful of times. The rearrangement uses TRBV2 and TRBJ2-3; 7 bases align to TRBD2. The V gene end was trimmed by 6 bases and the J gene end by 4 bases; junction bases not matched to a gene: 7. The CDR3 runs 14 residues. The V gene's germline CDR1 is SNHLY and CDR2 FYNNEI. CDR3 region: CASRRAGDPDTQYF. The DNA of the CDR3 is TGTGCCAGCAGGAGGGCGGGAGACCCAGATACGCAGTATTTT.

This clone was observed once. The chain joins TRBV10-3 to TRBJ1-4; unclear D gene. Trimming took off 3 bases at V and 8 bases at J, with 16 bases between the two ends. Germline values: CDR1 ENHRY, CDR2 SYGVKD. The length of the CDR3 is 15 residues. CDR3 in amino acids: CAISEGEGRSEKLFF. The CDR3 coding sequence is TGTGCCATCAGTGAAGGTGAAGGAAGGAGCGAAAAACTGTTTTTT.

The genes are TRBV25-1 and TRBJ1-4, with D maybe TRBD1 (6 bases). V was shortened by 0 bases and J by 7 bases, with 15 bases between the two germline ends. The CDR3 has 16 amino acids. Germline V gives CDR1 MGHDK, CDR2 SYGVNS. CDR3 sequence reads: CASSEYLRPRGEKLFF. The CDR3 region has the DNA TGTGCCAGCAGTGAATATTTAAGACCCAGGGGTGAAAAACTGTTTTTT.

The chain is built from TRBV28 and TRBJ2-5; 13 bases agree with TRBD2. There are 15 residues in the CDR3. Germline-derived CDR1 and CDR2 are MDHEN and SYDVKM. V trimming: 5 bases; J trimming: 7 bases; junction bases outside the gene matches: 7. The CDR3 nucleotides read TGTGCCAGCAGTCCAAAGACTAGCGGGAGGAGGACCCAGTACTTC. It encodes CASSPKTSGRRTQYF. The whole variable domain, filled in from reference TRBV28 and TRBJ2-5, reads DVKVTQSSRYLVKRTGEKVFLECVQDMDHENMFWYRQDPGLGLRLIYFSYDVKMKEKGDIPEGYSVSREKKERFSLILESASTNQTSMYLCASSPKTSGRRTQYFGPGTRLLVL.

The chain combines TRBV19 with TRBJ2-3; 9 nucleotides agree with TRBD2. Germline V gene sequence: CDR1 LNHDA, CDR2 SQIVND (reference sequence). The CDR3 is 17 amino acids. V trimming: 3 bases; J trimming: 0 bases; junction bases outside the gene matches: 7. The CDR3, as DNA: TGTGCCAGTAGTATGATACTAGCGGGTATTAGCACAGATACGCAGTATTTT. Amino acids: CASSMILAGISTDTQYF.

The chain links TRBV28 to TRBJ1-4, with D possibly matching TRBD1 (5 bases). V gave up 2 bases and J gave up 5 bases, with 9 bases separating them. This CDR3 is 14 amino acids long. Germline V gene sequence: CDR1 MDHEN, CDR2 SYDVKM. CDR3 residues: CASSLDGGNEKLFF. The CDR3 DNA follows: TGTGCCAGCAGTTTAGATGGGGGGAATGAAAAACTGTTTTTT.

The chain combines TRBV27 with TRBJ2-3, with D perhaps TRBD2 (5 bases). The CDR3 runs 20 residues. Germline CDR1 reads MNHEY; CDR2 reads SMNVEV (reference sequence). Trimming took off 6 bases at V and 0 bases at J, with 28 bases between the two ends. The CDR3 nucleotides are TGTGCCAGCAGAAACATAATCCCACCCGACGGTGCGGGCAGCACAGATACGCAGTATTTT. As protein: CASRNIIPPDGAGSTDTQYF.

The chain's CDR3 is CASSNRDEQYF. DNA for the CDR3: TGTGCCAGCAGCAACAGGGACGAGCAGTACTTC. The chain joins TRBV13 to TRBJ2-7; possibly TRBD1 for D (6 bases). CDR3 length: 11 amino acids. Deletions cut 5 bases from V and 5 bases from J, with 7 bases between. From germline, CDR1 is PRHDT and CDR2 FYEKMQ (reference sequence).

V usage is TRBV7-9 and J usage is TRBJ1-1; D not resolved. The V end was cut by 1 base, the J end by 0 bases, with 21 bases between. Germline V CDR1 and CDR2: SEHNR, FQNEAQ (reference sequence). The CDR3 has 19 amino acids. The CDR3 loop is CASSLVGPRPSFMNTEAFF. CDR3 sequence (DNA): TGTGCCAGCAGCTTAGTTGGGCCCCGTCCGTCGTTCATGAACACTGAAGCTTTCTTT.

The CDR3 region is CATSWGQVPYEQYF. CDR3 nucleotides: TGTGCCACCAGCTGGGGACAGGTCCCCTACGAGCAGTACTTC. This chain connects TRBV15 to TRBJ2-7; TRBD1 aligns across 8 bases. V dropped 5 bases and J dropped 2; count of bases not matched to a gene: 5. The V gene's germline CDR1 is LNHNV and CDR2 YYDKDF (reference sequence). The CDR3 length is 14 residues.

The chain uses TRBV6-5 and TRBJ1-5; unclear D gene. With 5 bases removed from V and 3 bases from J, the gap between germline ends came to 14 bases. The germline gives CDR1 MNHEY, CDR2 SVGAGI. CDR3 length equals 15 residues. In DNA, the CDR3 is TGTGCCAGCAGTAAAAAACAACCCACCAATCAGCCCCAGCATTTT. This sequence encodes CASSKKQPTNQPQHF.

The chain couples TRBV5-1 to TRBJ2-1, with TRBD1 matching 9 bases. Trimming cost V 3 bases and J 6 bases; bases outside gene matches: 1. Germline CDR1 and CDR2: SGHRS and YFSETQ. This CDR3 is 13 amino acids long. The CDR3 loop reads CASSWDRVNEQFF. The CDR3, as DNA: TGCGCCAGCAGCTGGGACAGGGTCAATGAGCAGTTCTTC.

V gene TRBV2 combines with J gene TRBJ1-2, with no clear D. Germline values: CDR1 SNHLY, CDR2 FYNNEI. The CDR3 loop spans 14 amino acids. The V end was cut by 6 bases, the J end by 4 bases, with 15 bases between. The CDR3 loop reads CASSHKPDIYGYTF. The CDR3 coding sequence is TGTGCCAGCAGCCATAAGCCAGACATCTATGGCTACACCTTC.

This chain uses TRBV28 with TRBJ1-2; the match to TRBD1 covers 7 bases. With 6 bases clipped from V and 4 bases from J, the junction kept 11 bases outside the gene matches. Germline CDR1 reads MDHEN; CDR2 reads SYDVKM. The CDR3 spans 15 residues. The CDR3 nucleotides read TGTGCCAGCAGGCAATTCCCCGGGACAGTCTATGGCTACACCTTC. Its protein product is CASRQFPGTVYGYTF.

The genes are TRBV5-8 and TRBJ1-2; 7 bases fit TRBD1. Trimming cost V 2 bases and J 5 bases; bases outside gene matches: 3. The germline CDR1 and CDR2 sequences are SGHTS and YDEGEE. This CDR3 region has 13 residues. CDR3 bases: TGTGCCAGCAGCTTCGGACAGGAGTATGGCTACACCTTC. Residues: CASSFGQEYGYTF.

This chain connects TRBV28 to TRBJ2-3; D gene ambiguous. Trimming removed 5 bases from V and 11 bases from J, with 17 bases in between. CDR1 and CDR2 (germline): MDHEN, SYDVKM. CDR3 size: 13 residues. In DNA form, the CDR3 reads TGTGCCAGCAGTCCTCCCCGAGATCCTGGGCAGTATTTT. It yields the protein CASSPPRDPGQYF.